The source of this T cell receptor beta chain is a study of neoadjuvant anti-PD-1 for oral cavity cancer. On the study more broadly: Around day 43, patients without progression received a fourth nivolumab dose before surgery.

Points from the study as a whole: Only a few patients per response group were TCR-analyzed; validation needed.

The table came from immunoSEQ multiplex PCR; TCRdb's copy has only in-frame clones and leaves some out. The table includes some 71,000 clones, around 83% detected once. Details on this clone: Its specificity is not known.

Patients had HPV-negative, locally advanced oral cavity squamous cell carcinoma. Analysis of PBMCs was direct, with no culture step. The CDR3 is made up of 16 amino acids. Per the germline V gene, CDR1 is SQVTM and CDR2 is ANQGSEA. The rearrangement joins TRBV29-1 to TRBJ1-2; a possible D gene is TRBD1 (5 bases). The origin of this receptor is a person aged 40-85 years with oral cavity squamous cell carcinoma. The material was PBMCs, obtained before nivolumab (anti-PD-1) treatment. CDR3: CITKDTGNGDYYGYTF. As DNA, the CDR3 is TGCATCACCAAGGACACGGGGAACGGGGACTACTATGGCTACACCTTC.